This TCR beta chain is from a study of cytotoxic CD8 clonotypes in ibrutinib-treated CLL. The CDR3 is 18 amino acids. Losses at the gene ends were 2 bases for V and 4 bases for J; bases not matched to a gene: 7. CDR1 is SGDLS and CDR2 is YYNGEE in the germline V gene. The repertoire was sequenced with immunoSEQ multiplex PCR; TCRdb's copy has only in-frame clones and lacks some. The repertoire holds some 140,000 clones, with 75% to 85% as singletons. Whole-study findings and limits: At progression, clonality fell back toward baseline after rising at ibrutinib response. Sampling times, which were not matched between the groups, differed between sustained-remission patients and progressing patients.

On this clone: The antigen remains undetermined.

This sample comprised PBMCs, obtained after 12 months of ibrutinib treatment. The receptor's source is a human donor with chronic lymphocytic leukemia. This chain links TRBV9 with TRBJ2-2; 14 bases match TRBD2. The CDR3 here is CASSVTGLAGVGTGELFF. The CDR3 DNA follows: TGTGCCAGCAGCGTTACGGGACTAGCGGGAGTGGGCACCGGGGAGCTGTTTTTT.